The 26 T cell receptor beta chains presented below share a single source sample, sequenced in a study of cytomegalovirus exposure and HLA in healthy donors. The PCR had 60 Vbeta and 13 Jbeta primers. Repertoires were generated with immunoSEQ multiplex PCR, while TCRdb's copy carries only in-frame clones and drops some. The sample yields under 200,000 clones, about 75% seen once. The sample taken for sequencing was PBMCs. These receptor sequences come from a middle-aged woman in good health and CMV-seropositive.

V is TRBV4-2 and J is TRBJ1-2; D is possibly TRBD1 (5 bases). Germline V gives CDR1 LGHNA, CDR2 YNFKEQ. The ends were cut back, 5 bases at V and 0 bases at J, with 16 bases in the middle. The CDR3 contains 16 residues. CDR3 DNA sequence: TGTGCCAGCAGCGTCAGCAGGGAAGGGGCTAACTATGGCTACACCTTC. Translating it yields CASSVSREGANYGYTF.

The rearrangement links TRBV5-1 to TRBJ2-5, with TRBD1 identical over 10 bases. Germline assignment: CDR1 SGHRS and CDR2 YFSETQ. The CDR3 runs 15 residues. V lost 0 bases, J lost 2 bases, and 1 base stayed unmatched. The CDR3 DNA is TGCGCCAGCAGCTTGGAGGGACAGGGGCAAGAGACCCAGTACTTC. This sequence encodes CASSLEGQGQETQYF.

This chain uses TRBV6-1 with TRBJ2-3; TRBD1 might be the D (6 bases). Germline CDR1 reads MNHNS; CDR2 reads SASEGT. The CDR3 sequence is 15 residues long. Trimming took off 2 bases at V and 3 bases at J, with 12 bases between the two ends. The CDR3 is CASSESEDRTDTQYF. CDR3 bases: TGTGCCAGCAGTGAATCGGAGGACAGAACAGATACGCAGTATTTT.

This chain connects TRBV9 to TRBJ2-1, with 7 bases lining up with TRBD2. CDR3 length: 15 amino acids. Trimming cost V 3 bases and J 2 bases; bases outside gene matches: 5. CDR1 SGDLS and CDR2 YYNGEE come from the germline V gene. CDR3 sequence reads: CASSATGTTYNEQFF. DNA for the CDR3: TGTGCCAGCAGCGCAACCGGGACTACCTACAATGAGCAGTTCTTC.

The chain uses TRBV5-5 and TRBJ2-3, with D tentatively TRBD2 (6 bases). Trimming cost V 0 bases and J 7 bases, with 12 bases left between them. Per germline, CDR1 SGHKS and CDR2 YYEKEE (reference sequence). CDR3 length equals 14 residues. CDR3 sequence reads: CASSLVADTHTQYF. For the CDR3, the DNA is TGTGCCAGCAGCTTGGTAGCGGACACCCATACGCAGTATTTT.

The V gene is TRBV7-9, the J gene TRBJ2-3, with a weak D call TRBD2 (7 bases). Trimming removed 9 bases from V and 6 bases from J, with 19 bases in between. Germline V lookup: CDR1 SEHNR, CDR2 FQNEAQ (reference sequence). The CDR3 runs 14 residues. The CDR3: CASLRGGASDTQYF. CDR3 DNA sequence: TGTGCCAGTCTAAGGGGGGGAGCGTCCGATACGCAGTATTTT. The full variable domain, rest sourced from reference TRBV7-9 and TRBJ2-3, is DTGVSQNPRHKITKRGQNVTFRCDPISEHNRLYWYRQTLGQGPEFLTYFQNEAQLEKSRLLSDRFSAERPKGSFSTLEIQRTEQGDSAMYLCASLRGGASDTQYFGPGTRLTVL.

V usage is TRBV30 and J usage is TRBJ2-1; the D is unclear. Per germline, CDR1 GTSNPN and CDR2 SVGIG (reference sequence). Trimming shortened V by 3 bases and J by 4 bases, and 4 bases separated the two germline ends. The CDR3 contains 11 residues. The CDR3 sequence is CAWSPYNEQFF. The CDR3, as DNA: TGTGCCTGGAGCCCTTACAATGAGCAGTTCTTC.

This clone turned up a few times. J is TRBJ1-5 and V is TRBV18; tentatively, D is TRBD1 (6 bases). V dropped 4 bases and J dropped 13 bases, with 32 bases sitting between them. Germline assignment: CDR1 KGHSH and CDR2 LQKENI. The length of the CDR3 is 18 residues. The CDR3 DNA is TGTGCCAGCTCACGAACTCACATTTCGGACAGTATGGAAAGGGATCAGCATTTT. This translates into CASSRTHISDSMERDQHF.

The chain joins TRBV28 to TRBJ2-3; 9 bases map to TRBD2. This CDR3 is built from 15 residues. In germline, CDR1 is MDHEN, CDR2 SYDVKM. The junction had 8 bases not matched to a gene; V was cut back by 4 bases and J by 6 bases. The CDR3 bases are TGTGCCAGCAGTTCTTCTAGCGGGAACGAGGATACGCAGTATTTT. It is translated as CASSSSSGNEDTQYF. The variable domain in full, with the rest retrieved from reference TRBV28 and TRBJ2-3, is DVKVTQSSRYLVKRTGEKVFLECVQDMDHENMFWYRQDPGLGLRLIYFSYDVKMKEKGDIPEGYSVSREKKERFSLILESASTNQTSMYLCASSSSSGNEDTQYFGPGTRLTVL.

The chain links TRBV7-9 to TRBJ2-1; possibly TRBD1 for D (6 bases). The V end lost 8 bases, the J end lost 4 bases, and 15 bases lay between the germline ends. This CDR3 is built from 14 residues. Germline CDR1 is SEHNR and CDR2 is FQNEAQ (reference sequence). The CDR3 sequence is CASEMDSQYNEQFF. CDR3 nucleotide sequence: TGTGCCAGCGAAATGGACAGCCAATACAATGAGCAGTTCTTC.

The gene calls are TRBV28 and TRBJ1-2, with unresolved D. The V gene's germline CDR1 is MDHEN and CDR2 SYDVKM. This CDR3 contains 13 residues. Trimming left V 3 bases short and J 5 bases short, with 10 bases between. The CDR3 protein is CASSFSAGYGYTF. In nucleotides, the CDR3 is TGTGCCAGCAGTTTTTCGGCGGGTTATGGCTACACCTTC.

The rearrangement uses TRBV30 and TRBJ2-1; tentative D call: TRBD2 (6 bases). The V gene's germline CDR1 is GTSNPN and CDR2 SVGIG (reference sequence). The V end was cut by 8 bases, the J end by 4 bases, with 18 bases between. CDR3 length: 14 residues. This chain's CDR3 is CARGAGSFYNEQFF. DNA for the CDR3: TGTGCCCGGGGAGCGGGTTCTTTTTACAATGAGCAGTTCTTC.

The chain joins TRBV30 to TRBJ1-5; perhaps TRBD1 as D (6 bases). Germline values: CDR1 GTSNPN, CDR2 SVGIG (reference sequence). Trimming pared 0 bases from V and 6 bases from J, leaving 12 bases between. The CDR3 has 14 amino acids. CDR3 in DNA: TGTGCCTGGAGTGTACGTACAGGGTTTCAGCCCCAGCATTTT. This translates into CAWSVRTGFQPQHF.

The chain carries TRBV4-3 and TRBJ2-3, with D possibly being TRBD2 (5 bases). The V gene's germline CDR1 is LGHNA and CDR2 YSLEER. This CDR3 contains 17 residues. Trimming removed 1 base from V and 4 bases from J, with 18 bases in between. CDR3 amino acids: CASSQVTPGLIADTQYF. CDR3 nucleotides: TGCGCCAGCAGCCAAGTTACACCGGGATTAATTGCAGATACGCAGTATTTT.

The genes are TRBV5-4 and TRBJ2-1; no firm D call. This CDR3 is 12 amino acids long. Germline V gives CDR1 SGHNT, CDR2 YYREEE (reference sequence). V was trimmed by 4 bases and J by 6 bases, leaving 8 bases between them. The CDR3 DNA sequence: TGTGCCAGCAGCCTCCGACTCAATGAGCAGTTCTTC. Amino acid sequence: CASSLRLNEQFF.

V and J are TRBV28 and TRBJ2-5, with TRBD1 matching 7 bases. Germline CDR1 reads MDHEN; CDR2 reads SYDVKM. This CDR3 region has 15 residues. Trimming cost V 5 bases and J 2 bases; bases outside gene matches: 8. The CDR3, as DNA: TGTGCCAGCAGTCCAAGGGGGCGCCTACAAGAGACCCAGTACTTC. This translates into CASSPRGRLQETQYF.

V gene TRBV28 combines with J gene TRBJ1-1, with 9 bases fitting TRBD1. V trimming: 5 bases; J trimming: 7 bases; junction bases outside the gene matches: 8. The V gene's germline CDR1 is MDHEN and CDR2 SYDVKM. The CDR3 extends over 14 amino acids. CDR3 sequence (DNA): TGTGCCAGCAGTCGGAACAGGGGGCTGAGTGAAGCTTTCTTT. This codes for CASSRNRGLSEAFF. Together with reference TRBV28 and TRBJ1-1, the CDR3 gives the full variable domain: DVKVTQSSRYLVKRTGEKVFLECVQDMDHENMFWYRQDPGLGLRLIYFSYDVKMKEKGDIPEGYSVSREKKERFSLILESASTNQTSMYLCASSRNRGLSEAFFGQGTRLTVV.

The V and J genes are TRBV5-4 and TRBJ1-2, with 8 bases fitting TRBD1. V was pared by 4 bases and J by 0 bases, with 8 bases of the junction left unmatched. The germline V gene encodes CDR1 SGHNT and CDR2 YYREEE (reference sequence). This CDR3 region has 16 residues. CDR3 coding DNA: TGTGCCAGCAGCCGAATAGGACAGGGTCCTAACTATGGCTACACCTTC. It is translated as CASSRIGQGPNYGYTF.

Notes on this clone: The same CDR3 can be traced to other DNA sequences in this sample. The J gene is TRBJ1-5, the V gene TRBV19; TRBD1 matches 10 bases. The V gene's germline CDR1 is LNHDA and CDR2 SQIVND (reference sequence). The V gene end was trimmed by 4 bases and the J gene end by 0 bases; junction bases not matched to a gene: 0. The CDR3 is 15 amino acids. This CDR3 is CASSRDRGSNQPQHF. The CDR3 DNA sequence: TGTGCCAGTAGTAGGGACAGGGGTAGCAATCAGCCCCAGCATTTT.

This clone occurred a few times. This chain links TRBV14 with TRBJ2-5, with D perhaps TRBD1 (5 bases). The germline gives CDR1 SGHDN, CDR2 FVKESK. The CDR3 spans 15 residues. V was pared by 3 bases and J by 4 bases, with 15 bases between. In DNA, the CDR3 is TGTGCCAGCAGCCAGTCCTCAGGGTATTCAGAGACCCAGTACTTC. It translates to CASSQSSGYSETQYF.

The chain uses TRBV28 and TRBJ2-3, with D possibly TRBD1 on 6 matching bases. CDR1 is MDHEN, CDR2 SYDVKM, per germline. V was trimmed by 6 bases and J by 3 bases, leaving 10 bases between them. This CDR3 is built from 13 residues. This CDR3 reads CASRRTGTDTQYF. The CDR3 nucleotides are TGTGCCAGCAGGCGAACAGGGACAGATACGCAGTATTTT.

The chain has TRBV7-9 and TRBJ2-1; TRBD2 might be the D (5 bases). The CDR3 runs 13 residues. V lost 3 bases to trimming and J lost 9 bases, with 12 bases between them. The germline V gene encodes CDR1 SEHNR and CDR2 FQNEAQ (reference sequence). The CDR3 here is CASSFTGAGEQFF. The CDR3, as DNA: TGTGCCAGCAGCTTCACGGGTGCGGGTGAGCAGTTCTTC. Filled out from reference TRBV7-9 and TRBJ2-1, the complete variable domain reads DTGVSQNPRHKITKRGQNVTFRCDPISEHNRLYWYRQTLGQGPEFLTYFQNEAQLEKSRLLSDRFSAERPKGSFSTLEIQRTEQGDSAMYLCASSFTGAGEQFFGPGTRLTVL.

The chain combines TRBV9 with TRBJ2-2; TRBD2 agrees at 7 bases. The CDR3 contains 15 residues. Germline V gene lookup returns CDR1 SGDLS and CDR2 YYNGEE. Germline trimming cut 6 bases from V and 2 bases from J; bases unmatched to any gene: 7. The CDR3 sequence: CASTPGGGNTGELFF. CDR3 in DNA: TGTGCCAGCACCCCTGGGGGGGGTAACACCGGGGAGCTGTTTTTT.

The chain employs TRBV30 and TRBJ2-1; TRBD2 matches 10 bases. Looked up from germline, CDR1 is GTSNPN and CDR2 is SVGIG (reference sequence). The length of the CDR3 is 16 residues. Unmatched junction bases numbered 14, after V lost 1 base and J lost 11 bases. The CDR3 is CAWSGGASGSSVKQFF. The CDR3 DNA sequence: TGTGCCTGGAGTGGGGGGGCTAGCGGGAGTAGTGTTAAGCAGTTCTTC. Full variable domain (outside the CDR3, taken from reference TRBV30 and TRBJ2-1): SQTIHQWPATLVQPVGSPLSLECTVEGTSNPNLYWYRQAAGRGLQLLFYSVGIGQISSEVPQNLSASRPQDRQFILSSKKLLLSDSGFYLCAWSGGASGSSVKQFFGPGTRLTVL.

This clone has just one count. The rearrangement uses TRBV5-1 and TRBJ2-7; 8 nucleotides match TRBD2. Germline-derived CDR1 and CDR2 are SGHRS and YFSETQ. The CDR3 runs 15 residues. With 4 bases clipped from V and 0 bases from J, the junction kept 6 bases outside the gene matches. Here the CDR3 reads CASSVVAGSSYEQYF. The CDR3 DNA reads as TGCGCCAGCAGCGTGGTAGCGGGATCCTCCTACGAGCAGTACTTC.

The chain couples TRBV19 to TRBJ1-5; 8 nucleotides align to TRBD1. This CDR3 is 16 amino acids long. In germline, CDR1 is LNHDA, CDR2 SQIVND (reference sequence). Unmatched junction bases numbered 6, after V lost 3 bases and J lost 2 bases. DNA for the CDR3: TGTGCCAGTAGTATGACAGGGGACTACGGCAATCAGCCCCAGCATTTT. This encodes CASSMTGDYGNQPQHF.